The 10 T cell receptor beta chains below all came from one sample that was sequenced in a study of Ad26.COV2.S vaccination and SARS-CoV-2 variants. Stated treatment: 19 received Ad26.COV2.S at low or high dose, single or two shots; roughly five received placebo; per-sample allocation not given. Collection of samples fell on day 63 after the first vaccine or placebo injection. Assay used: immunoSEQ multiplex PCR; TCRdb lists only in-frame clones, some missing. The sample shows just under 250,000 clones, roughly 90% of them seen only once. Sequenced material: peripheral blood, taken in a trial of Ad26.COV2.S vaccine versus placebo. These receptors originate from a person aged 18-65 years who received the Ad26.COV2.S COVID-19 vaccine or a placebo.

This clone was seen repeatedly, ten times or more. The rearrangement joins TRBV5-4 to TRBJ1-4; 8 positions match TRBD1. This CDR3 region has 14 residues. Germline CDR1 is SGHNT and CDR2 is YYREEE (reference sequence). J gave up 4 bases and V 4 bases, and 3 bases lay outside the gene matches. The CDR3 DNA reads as TGTGCCAGCAGCCGGGGACAGGATAATGAAAAACTGTTTTTT. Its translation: CASSRGQDNEKLFF. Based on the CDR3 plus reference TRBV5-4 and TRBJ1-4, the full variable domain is ETGVTQSPTHLIKTRGQQVTLRCSSQSGHNTVSWYQQALGQGPQFIFQYYREEENGRGNFPPRFSGLQFPNYSSELNVNALELDDSALYLCASSRGQDNEKLFFGSGTQLSVL.

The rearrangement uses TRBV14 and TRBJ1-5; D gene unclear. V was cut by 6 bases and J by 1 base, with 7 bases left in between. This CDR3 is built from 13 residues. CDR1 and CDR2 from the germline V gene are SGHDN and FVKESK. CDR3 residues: CASRPRSNQPQHF. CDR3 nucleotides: TGTGCCAGCAGACCAAGGAGCAATCAGCCCCAGCATTTT.

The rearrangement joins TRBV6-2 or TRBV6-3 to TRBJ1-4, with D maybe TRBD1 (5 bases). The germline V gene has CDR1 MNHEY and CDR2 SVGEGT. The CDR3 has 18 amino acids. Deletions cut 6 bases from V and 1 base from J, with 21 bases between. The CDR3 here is CASSSLMMGVKTNEKLFF. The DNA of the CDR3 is TGTGCCAGCAGCTCCCTTATGATGGGGGTGAAAACTAATGAAAAACTGTTTTTT.

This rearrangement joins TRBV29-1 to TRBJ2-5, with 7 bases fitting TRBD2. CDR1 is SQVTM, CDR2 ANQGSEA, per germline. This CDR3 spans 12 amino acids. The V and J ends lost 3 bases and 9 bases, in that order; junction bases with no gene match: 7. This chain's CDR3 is CSVDGPREAQYF. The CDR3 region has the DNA TGCAGCGTTGACGGCCCCCGGGAGGCCCAGTACTTC.

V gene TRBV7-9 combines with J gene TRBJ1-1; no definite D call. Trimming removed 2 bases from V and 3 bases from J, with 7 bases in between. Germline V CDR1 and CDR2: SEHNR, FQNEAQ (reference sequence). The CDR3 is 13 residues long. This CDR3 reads CASSLRSDTEAFF. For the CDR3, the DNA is TGTGCCAGCAGCTTACGATCCGACACTGAAGCTTTCTTT.

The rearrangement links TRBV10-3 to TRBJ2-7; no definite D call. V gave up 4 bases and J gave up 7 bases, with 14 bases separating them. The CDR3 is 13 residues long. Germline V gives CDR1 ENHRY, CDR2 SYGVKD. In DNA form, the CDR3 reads TGTGCCATCAGTGCCATTAGTGGGATGGAGCAGTACTTC. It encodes CAISAISGMEQYF.

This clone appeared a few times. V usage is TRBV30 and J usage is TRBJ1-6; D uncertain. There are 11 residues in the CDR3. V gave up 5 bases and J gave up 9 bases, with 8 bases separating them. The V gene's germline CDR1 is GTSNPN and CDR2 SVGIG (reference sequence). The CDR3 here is CAWGEGSPLHF. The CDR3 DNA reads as TGTGCCTGGGGAGAAGGTTCACCCCTCCACTTT.

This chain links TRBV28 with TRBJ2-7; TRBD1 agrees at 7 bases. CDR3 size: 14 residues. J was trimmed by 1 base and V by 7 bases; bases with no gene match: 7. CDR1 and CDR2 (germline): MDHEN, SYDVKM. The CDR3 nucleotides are TGTGCCAGCACCTATCCAGGGGGATCCTACGAGCAGTACTTC. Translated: CASTYPGGSYEQYF.

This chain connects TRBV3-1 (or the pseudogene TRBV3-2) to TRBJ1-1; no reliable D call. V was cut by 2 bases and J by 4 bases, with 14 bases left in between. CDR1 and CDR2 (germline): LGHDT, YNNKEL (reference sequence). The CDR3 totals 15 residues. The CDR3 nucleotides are TGTGCCAGCAGCCAACCGGCCACCCCGAGCACTGAAGCTTTCTTT. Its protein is CASSQPATPSTEAFF.

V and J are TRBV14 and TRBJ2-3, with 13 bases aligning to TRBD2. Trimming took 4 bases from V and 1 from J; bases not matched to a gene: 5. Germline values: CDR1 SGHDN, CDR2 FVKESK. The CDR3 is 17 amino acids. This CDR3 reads CASSRLAGGRGTDTQYF. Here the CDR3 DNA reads TGTGCCAGCAGCCGACTAGCGGGAGGTAGGGGCACAGATACGCAGTATTTT.